The TCR beta chain described here comes from a study of blood T cell repertoires in COVID-19. Only in-frame clones appear in the TCRdb table, and some are missing; sequencing was by immunoSEQ multiplex PCR. Of around 210,000 clones listed, 80% to 90% are singletons. The CDR3 spans 16 residues. Per germline, CDR1 LNHNV and CDR2 YYDKDF (reference sequence). V was clipped by 4 bases and J by 2 bases; unmatched bases: 7. The chain combines TRBV15 with TRBJ2-5, with 10 bases that match TRBD2. Material: peripheral blood. This TCR derives from a young man with active or convalescent COVID-19. CDR3 protein: CATSKGLAVKQETQYF. CDR3 sequence (DNA): TGTGCCACCAGCAAAGGACTAGCGGTGAAGCAAGAGACCCAGTACTTC.